What follows describes a single T cell receptor (beta chain). This entry is derived from a study of blood T cell repertoires in COVID-19. Looked up from germline, CDR1 is DFQATT and CDR2 is SNEGSKA (reference sequence). This CDR3 comprises 11 residues. V was shortened by 0 bases and J by 8 bases, with 5 bases between the two germline ends. In the original analysis: How many nucleated cells were present was estimated from reference gene primer amplification. The table came from immunoSEQ multiplex PCR; TCRdb's copy has only in-frame clones and leaves some out. Clone size and the V and J calls come from that table; the DNA yielded D and trimming. The sample carries about 94,000 clones, around 90% recorded once.

V is TRBV20-1 and J is TRBJ2-1; D remains ambiguous. This sequence was found in an elderly woman with acute or convalescent COVID-19. Input material: peripheral blood. CDR3 nucleotides: TGCAGTGCTAGAGATACTGATGAGCAGTTCTTC. Its protein is CSARDTDEQFF.